The sequence of this T cell receptor (beta chain) was determined in a study of blood T cell repertoires in COVID-19. In germline, CDR1 is MDHEN, CDR2 SYDVKM. V dropped 3 bases and J dropped 7; count of bases not matched to a gene: 7. The CDR3 covers 15 residues. Using immunoSEQ multiplex PCR, the repertoire was profiled, and TCRdb retains in-frame clones only, with some absent. The sample shows around 99,000 clones, 80% of them seen only once. This receptor was obtained from a man over 45 who had recovered from COVID-19. The chain links TRBV28 to TRBJ2-1; 9 bases map to TRBD2. The specimen sequenced was peripheral blood. The CDR3 nucleotides are TGTGCCAGCAGTTTCGGCGGGAGGGCCTGGAATGAGCAGTTCTTC. It is translated as CASSFGGRAWNEQFF.